The source of this TCR beta chain is a study of read filtering for tumor transcriptome and immune sequencing. Study-wide context: Among patients, 17 to 20 were male and around 14 female, aged roughly 45 to 80 (mean about 69). RNA-seq yielded only roughly 75 to 1,300 TCR reads, IR-seq about 4 to 10.27 million. General study points: IR-seq and RNA-seq agreed better without single-read clonotypes.

Germline loops: CDR1 SEHNR, CDR2 FQNEAQ (reference sequence). The CDR3 has 17 residues. V was pared by 6 bases and J by 0 bases, with 17 bases between. This clonotype was seen at least ten times. Its antigen remains unidentified. Every patient had bone marrow sampled while the disease was active. The library was built from about 400 ng RNA with molecular barcoded adaptors for alpha/delta and beta/gamma chains. MiXCR was run by TCRdb on the reads, yielding one entry per CDR3 protein. The sample holds 20,000 to 25,000 distinct CDR3 sequences; roughly an eighth are singletons and the top ten take 60% to 80%.

The chain uses TRBV7-9 and TRBJ1-4; no clear D gene. The specimen sequenced was a population of CD138-negative cells sorted from bone marrow. This TCR derives from a donor at least 40 years old with multiple myeloma. The CDR3 sequence is CASRSTASGSTNEKLFF. CDR3 coding DNA: TGTGCCAGCAGATCAACCGCGTCCGGGTCAACTAATGAAAAACTGTTTTTT.